A selection of T cell receptor beta chains follows, all from one sample in a study of T cells in tumors after PD-1 blockade. Generated by immunoSEQ multiplex PCR, the TCRdb table keeps only in-frame clones and is missing some. The sample consists of 23,000 or so clones, roughly four fifths of them appearing once. Sequencing used PBMCs, obtained after anti-PD-1 treatment. These receptors originate from a human donor with basal cell carcinoma. CDR3s include the opening cysteine and the closing phenylalanine or tryptophan. Clone sizes are given selectively: once, few, many, or a class where the clone is expanded.

size	V	CDR3
NA	TRBV19	CASSYGEGSSGRYGYTF
NA	TRBV7-3	CASSLQQGELNEQFF
NA	TRBV19	CASSIFSGGAQNEQFF
NA	TRBV6-4	CASRRGYEAFF
NA	TRBV19	CASSFRDTNQPQHF
NA	TRBV15	CATSRETGNTIYF
NA	TRBV2	CASTGRPKKADGQREQFF
once	TRBV18	CASSPYIHRTDTQYF
NA	TRBV3-1/TRBV3-2	CASSRPRGSYNEQFF
NA	TRBV7-2	CASSLSPRANEKLFF
NA	TRBV7-8	CASSLSPGYGYTF
NA	TRBV6-5	CASRTTGDQPQHF
NA	TRBV6-5	CASSYSLPNTEAFF
NA	TRBV21-1	CASSPRKNTIYF
few	TRBV6-1	CASSEAGRGFYGYTF
NA	TRBV5-6	CASSRQEGHHF
NA	TRBV7-8	CASSLGEAGTNYGYTF
NA	TRBV21-1	CASRRPLYTIRTEAFF
once	TRBV7-9	CASSLIGGAGANVLTF
NA	TRBV4-1	CASSQDRIFPPDTQYF
NA	TRBV7-7	CASSLSGLAGVETQYF
NA	TRBV6-6	CASSSTGKGAYEQYF
NA	TRBV2	CASSETTPTGAGGYTF
NA	TRBV3-1/TRBV3-2	CASSRDLSPDYGYTF